This is a list of T cell receptor beta chains from one sample in a study of stem cell transplantation in POMP-related autoinflammatory disease. Data came from immunoSEQ multiplex PCR; TCRdb stores just in-frame clones and leaves some out. The sample includes over 30,000 clones, 80% to 90% of them seen just once. Sample: CD4+ T cells from PBMCs, taken before stem cell transplantation. The receptors shown here come from a human donor with POMP-related autoinflammation and immune dysregulation (PRAID). The CDR3 runs from the conserved cysteine through the conserved F or W. The D gene is left open where the match is weak.

D	J	length	V	CDR3
-	TRBJ2-1	14	TRBV7-3	CASSLKPGLGEQFF
-	TRBJ2-7	10	TRBV20-1	CSASVYEQYF
-	-	13	TRBV19	CASKYLGFYEQYF
-	TRBJ2-7	14	TRBV6-1	CASSVGQITYEQYF
TRBD1	TRBJ2-1	13	TRBV11-2	CASSLGTVNVRFF
TRBD1	TRBJ1-6	14	TRBV19	CASSVTGGTAPLHF
TRBD2	TRBJ2-1	13	TRBV27	CASRKAGEDEQFF
-	TRBJ2-3	13	TRBV10-3	CAINPGPGDTQYF
-	TRBJ1-4	15	TRBV27	CASRGQGRSLGKLFF
TRBD1	TRBJ2-7	15	TRBV6-1	CASRSGTGGSYEQYF
TRBD1	TRBJ1-5	17	TRBV19	CASSKGTGGRRNQPQHF
TRBD1	TRBJ1-2	16	TRBV11-2	CASSSSTDRAFYGYTF
TRBD1	TRBJ2-7	17	TRBV10-2	CARSSTGGAPLSHEQYF
-	TRBJ2-3	14	TRBV5-1	CASSLRVDTDTQYF
TRBD1	TRBJ1-5	14	TRBV9	CASSIHRGRQPQHF
TRBD2	TRBJ2-1	20	TRBV7-8	CASSPRRGLAGGPVYNEQFF
TRBD1	TRBJ1-3	16	TRBV19	CASSIGERQGGNTIYF
-	TRBJ1-2	14	TRBV11-2	CASSWDGDAYGYTF
TRBD2	TRBJ2-3	16	TRBV28	CASSTGLAGGSDTQYF
-	TRBJ2-7	14	TRBV5-1	CASSLGQTRGEQYF
-	TRBJ1-4	18	TRBV28	CASSFGEVFRGRDEKLFF
-	TRBJ2-1	13	TRBV18	CASSQTDGNEQFF
-	TRBJ2-3	15	TRBV10-2	CATILGERLTDTQYF
TRBD2	TRBJ2-1	17	TRBV11-1	CASSLAPSGGSYNEQFF